This T cell receptor beta chain emerged from a study of T-cell reconstitution after alpha-beta-depleted transplantation in children. Germline lookup yields CDR1 SGHAT and CDR2 FQNNGV. This CDR3 spans 15 amino acids. V was pared by 5 bases and J by 4 bases, with 17 bases between. Preparation of the TCRbeta library involved a method that used unique molecular identifiers. MiXCR, applied by TCRdb to the PCR reads, yields one record per CDR3 protein. The data contain about 640,000 distinct CDR3 sequences, roughly 15% of them singletons. The J gene is TRBJ2-5, the V gene TRBV11-2; D is perhaps TRBD1 (6 bases). The sequenced sample was PBMCs from the stem cell graft donor, obtained from the stem cell graft. This TCR was sampled from a human donor who donated a stem cell graft to a child with acute myeloid leukemia. CDR3 loop: CASSPGEIGGETQYF. The DNA of the CDR3 is TGTGCCAGCAGCCCAGGGGAGATCGGAGGAGAGACCCAGTACTTC. The complete variable domain, with remaining parts taken from reference TRBV11-2 and TRBJ2-5, reads EAGVAQSPRYKIIEKRQSVAFWCNPISGHATLYWYQQILGQGPKLLIQFQNNGVVDDSQLPKDRFSAERLKGVDSTLKIQPAKLEDSAVYLCASSPGEIGGETQYFGPGTRLLVL.